The source of this T cell receptor (beta chain) is a study of T cells in narcolepsy. Study results and caveats: Autoreactive clonotypes reportedly recurred in blood of same and different patients, not controls. HCRT-specific and TRIB2-specific autoreactive clonotypes appeared among same-patient CSF and blood CD4+ clonotypes.

With 1 base removed from V and 4 bases from J, the gap between germline ends came to 11 bases. The CDR3 sequence is 14 residues long. Germline V lookup: CDR1 SGHRS, CDR2 YFSETQ. About this clone: Its antigen is not identified.

Sequencing was performed with immunoSEQ multiplex PCR; in TCRdb, only in-frame clones are kept and a portion is missing. The data hold around 39,000 clones, with around 82% observed a single time. The chain combines TRBV5-1 with TRBJ1-1; weak D call: TRBD1 (5 bases). The source is a human donor with narcolepsy. The sample taken for sequencing was CD45RA- memory CD4+ T cells from PBMCs. The CDR3 protein is CASSLSGIGTEAFF. DNA for the CDR3: TGCGCCAGCAGCTTGTCAGGGATTGGCACTGAAGCTTTCTTT. The variable domain in full, with the rest retrieved from reference TRBV5-1 and TRBJ1-1, is KAGVTQTPRYLIKTRGQQVTLSCSPISGHRSVSWYQQTPGQGLQFLFEYFSETQRNKGNFPGRFSGRQFSNSRSEMNVSTLELGDSALYLCASSLSGIGTEAFFGQGTRLTVV.